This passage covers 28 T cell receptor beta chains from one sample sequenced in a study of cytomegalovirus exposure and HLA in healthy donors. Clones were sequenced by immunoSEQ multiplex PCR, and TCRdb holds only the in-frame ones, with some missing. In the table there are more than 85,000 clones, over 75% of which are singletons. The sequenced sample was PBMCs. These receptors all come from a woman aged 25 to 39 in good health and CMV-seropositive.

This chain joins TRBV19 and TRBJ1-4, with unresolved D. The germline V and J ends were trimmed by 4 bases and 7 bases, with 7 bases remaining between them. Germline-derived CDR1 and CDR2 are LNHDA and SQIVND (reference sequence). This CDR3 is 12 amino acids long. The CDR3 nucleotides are TGTGCCAGTAGTAATCCGGGTGAAAAACTGTTTTTT. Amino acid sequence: CASSNPGEKLFF.

In DNA, the CDR3 is TGTGCCAGCAGCACCCCCCGCGGGACGCCCTACGAGCAGTACTTC. Protein sequence: CASSTPRGTPYEQYF. The rearrangement uses TRBV11-2 and TRBJ2-7; tentatively, D is TRBD2 (6 bases). This CDR3 has 15 amino acids. Germline loops: CDR1 SGHAT, CDR2 FQNNGV. The ends were cut back, 5 bases at V and 2 bases at J, with 16 bases in the middle.

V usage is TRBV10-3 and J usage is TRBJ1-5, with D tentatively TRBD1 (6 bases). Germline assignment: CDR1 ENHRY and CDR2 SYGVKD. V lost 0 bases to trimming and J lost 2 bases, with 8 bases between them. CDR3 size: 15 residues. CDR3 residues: CAISESSGGNQPQHF. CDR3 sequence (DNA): TGTGCCATCAGTGAGTCATCAGGGGGCAATCAGCCCCAGCATTTT.

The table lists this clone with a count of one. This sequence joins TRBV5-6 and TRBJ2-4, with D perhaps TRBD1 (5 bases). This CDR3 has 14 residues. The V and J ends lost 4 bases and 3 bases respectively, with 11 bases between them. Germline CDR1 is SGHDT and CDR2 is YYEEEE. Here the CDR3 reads CASSLTENKNIQYF. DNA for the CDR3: TGTGCCAGCAGCCTGACAGAAAACAAAAACATTCAGTACTTC. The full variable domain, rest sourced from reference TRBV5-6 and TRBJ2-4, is DAGVTQSPTHLIKTRGQQVTLRCSPKSGHDTVSWYQQALGQGPQFIFQYYEEEERQRGNFPDRFSGHQFPNYSSELNVNALLLGDSALYLCASSLTENKNIQYFGAGTRLSVL.

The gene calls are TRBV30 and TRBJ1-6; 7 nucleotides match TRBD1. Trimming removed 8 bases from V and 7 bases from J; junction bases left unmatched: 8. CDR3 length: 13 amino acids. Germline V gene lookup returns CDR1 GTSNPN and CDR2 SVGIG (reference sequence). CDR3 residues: CAGTGQYNSPLHF. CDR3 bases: TGTGCCGGCACGGGACAGTACAATTCACCCCTCCACTTT. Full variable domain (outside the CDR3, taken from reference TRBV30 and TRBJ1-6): SQTIHQWPATLVQPVGSPLSLECTVEGTSNPNLYWYRQAAGRGLQLLFYSVGIGQISSEVPQNLSASRPQDRQFILSSKKLLLSDSGFYLCAGTGQYNSPLHFGNGTRLTVT.

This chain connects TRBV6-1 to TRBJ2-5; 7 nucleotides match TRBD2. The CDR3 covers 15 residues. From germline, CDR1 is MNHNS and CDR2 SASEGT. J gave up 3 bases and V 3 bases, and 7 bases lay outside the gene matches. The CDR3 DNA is TGTGCCAGCAGTGACGTTATGGCGGGGGAAGAGACCCAGTACTTC. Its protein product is CASSDVMAGEETQYF.

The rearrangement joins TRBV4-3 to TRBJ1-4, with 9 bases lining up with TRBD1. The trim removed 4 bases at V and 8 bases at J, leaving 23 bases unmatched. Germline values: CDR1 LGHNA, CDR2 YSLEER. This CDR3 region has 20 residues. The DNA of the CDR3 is TGCGCCAGCAGCCTCCAGAGAAGGGACAGGGTCTGGAGGGGTAACGAAAAACTGTTTTTT. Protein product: CASSLQRRDRVWRGNEKLFF.

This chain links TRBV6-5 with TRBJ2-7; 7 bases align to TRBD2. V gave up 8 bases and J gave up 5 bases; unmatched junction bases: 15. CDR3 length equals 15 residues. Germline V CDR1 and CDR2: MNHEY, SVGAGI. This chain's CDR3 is CASAPTRRERHEQYF. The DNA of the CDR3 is TGTGCCAGCGCCCCGACACGGCGGGAGAGGCACGAGCAGTACTTC.

CDR3: CASSVTGGVEQYF. The DNA of the CDR3 is TGTGCCAGCAGTGTGACAGGGGGCGTCGAGCAGTACTTC. The chain employs TRBV2 and TRBJ2-7; 10 bases map to TRBD1. CDR1 and CDR2 from the germline V gene are SNHLY and FYNNEI. There are 13 residues in the CDR3. V shed 4 bases, J shed 6 bases, and the junction held 3 bases outside the gene matches. Full variable domain (rest looked up from reference TRBV2 and TRBJ2-7): EPEVTQTPSHQVTQMGQEVILRCVPISNHLYFYWYRQILGQKVEFLVSFYNNEISEKSEIFDDQFSVERPDGSNFTLKIRSTKLEDSAMYFCASSVTGGVEQYFGPGTRLTVT.

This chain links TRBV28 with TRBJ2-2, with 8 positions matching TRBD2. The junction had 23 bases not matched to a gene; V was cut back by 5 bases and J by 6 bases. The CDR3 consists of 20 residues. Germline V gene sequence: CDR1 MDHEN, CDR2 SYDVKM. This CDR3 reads CASSLPGFISGVPGSGELFF. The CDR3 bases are TGTGCCAGCAGTCTTCCCGGATTTATTAGCGGGGTACCGGGCTCCGGGGAGCTGTTTTTT.

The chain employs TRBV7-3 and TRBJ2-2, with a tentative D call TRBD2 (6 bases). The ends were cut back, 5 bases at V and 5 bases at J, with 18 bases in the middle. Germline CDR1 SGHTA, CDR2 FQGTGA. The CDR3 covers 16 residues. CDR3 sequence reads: CASSLSGRGPTGELFF. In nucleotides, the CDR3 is TGTGCCAGCAGCCTCTCTGGGCGGGGTCCAACCGGGGAGCTGTTTTTT.

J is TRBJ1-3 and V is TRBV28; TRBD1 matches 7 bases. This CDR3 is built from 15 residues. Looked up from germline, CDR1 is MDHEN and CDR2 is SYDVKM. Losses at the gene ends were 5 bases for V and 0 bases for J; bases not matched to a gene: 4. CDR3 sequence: CASSQTGNSGNTIYF. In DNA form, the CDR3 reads TGTGCCAGCAGTCAGACAGGGAACTCTGGAAACACCATATATTTT.

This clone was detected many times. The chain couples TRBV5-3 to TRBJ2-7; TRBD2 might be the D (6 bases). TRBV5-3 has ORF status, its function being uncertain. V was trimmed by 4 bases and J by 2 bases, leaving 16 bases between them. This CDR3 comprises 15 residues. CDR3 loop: CARSLLSGRAYEQYF. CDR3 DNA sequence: TGTGCCAGAAGCCTCTTAAGCGGGCGGGCCTACGAGCAGTACTTC.

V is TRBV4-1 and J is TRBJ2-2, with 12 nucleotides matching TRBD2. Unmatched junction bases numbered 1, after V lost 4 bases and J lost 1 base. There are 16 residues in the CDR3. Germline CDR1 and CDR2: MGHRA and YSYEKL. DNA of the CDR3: TGCGCCAGCAGCCCGACTAGCGGGAGGAACACCGGGGAGCTGTTTTTT. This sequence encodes CASSPTSGRNTGELFF.

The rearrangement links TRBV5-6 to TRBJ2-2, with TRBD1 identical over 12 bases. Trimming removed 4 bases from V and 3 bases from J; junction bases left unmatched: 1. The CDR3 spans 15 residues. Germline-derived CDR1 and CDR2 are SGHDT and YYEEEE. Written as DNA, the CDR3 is TGTGCCAGCAGCCGGGACAGGGGGCACACCGGGGAGCTGTTTTTT. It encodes CASSRDRGHTGELFF.

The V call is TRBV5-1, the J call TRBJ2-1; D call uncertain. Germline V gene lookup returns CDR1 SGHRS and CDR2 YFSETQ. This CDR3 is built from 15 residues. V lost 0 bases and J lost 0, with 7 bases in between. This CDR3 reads CASSLGTSSYNEQFF. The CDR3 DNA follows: TGCGCCAGCAGCTTGGGCACGAGCTCCTACAATGAGCAGTTCTTC.

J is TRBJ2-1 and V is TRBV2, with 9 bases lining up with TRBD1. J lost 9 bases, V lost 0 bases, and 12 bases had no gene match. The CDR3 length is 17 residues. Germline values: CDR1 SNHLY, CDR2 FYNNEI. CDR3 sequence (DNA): TGTGCCAGCAGTGAAGCGCTTGTGTTTTCGACAGGGGGTGAGCAGTTCTTC. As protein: CASSEALVFSTGGEQFF.

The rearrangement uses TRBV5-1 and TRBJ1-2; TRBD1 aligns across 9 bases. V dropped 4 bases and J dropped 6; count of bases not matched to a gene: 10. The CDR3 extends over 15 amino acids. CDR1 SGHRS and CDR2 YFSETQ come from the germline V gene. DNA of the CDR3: TGCGCCAGCAGCCTAGGACAGGGGCTGGTGGATGGCTACACCTTC. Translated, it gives CASSLGQGLVDGYTF.

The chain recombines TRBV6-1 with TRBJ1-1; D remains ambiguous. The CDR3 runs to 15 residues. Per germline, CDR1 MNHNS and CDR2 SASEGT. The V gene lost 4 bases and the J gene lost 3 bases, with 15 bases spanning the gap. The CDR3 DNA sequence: TGTGCCAGCAGTGCGCGACAAATGAGGGACACTGAAGCTTTCTTT. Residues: CASSARQMRDTEAFF.

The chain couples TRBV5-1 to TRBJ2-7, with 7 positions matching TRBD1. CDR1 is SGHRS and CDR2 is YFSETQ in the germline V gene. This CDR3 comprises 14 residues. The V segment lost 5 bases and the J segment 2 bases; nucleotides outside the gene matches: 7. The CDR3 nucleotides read TGCGCCAGCAGACAACAGGGGTCCGCCTACGAGCAGTACTTC. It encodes CASRQQGSAYEQYF.

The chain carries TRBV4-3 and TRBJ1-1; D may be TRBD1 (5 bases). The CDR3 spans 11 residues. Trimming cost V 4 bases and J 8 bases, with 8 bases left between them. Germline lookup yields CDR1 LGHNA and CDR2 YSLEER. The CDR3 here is CASSLNREAFF. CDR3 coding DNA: TGCGCCAGCAGCCTTAACAGGGAAGCTTTCTTT.

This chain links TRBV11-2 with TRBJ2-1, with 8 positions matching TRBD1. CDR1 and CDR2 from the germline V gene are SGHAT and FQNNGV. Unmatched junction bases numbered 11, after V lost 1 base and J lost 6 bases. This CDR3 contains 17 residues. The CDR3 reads CASSLAPGTGIGNEQFF. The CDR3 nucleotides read TGTGCCAGCAGCTTAGCCCCAGGGACAGGTATCGGCAATGAGCAGTTCTTC.

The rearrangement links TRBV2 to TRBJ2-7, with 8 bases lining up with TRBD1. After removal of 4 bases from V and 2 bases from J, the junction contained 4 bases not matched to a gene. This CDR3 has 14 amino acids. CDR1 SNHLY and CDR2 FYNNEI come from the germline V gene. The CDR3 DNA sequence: TGTGCCAGCAGTGCCGGGACAGGACCCTACGAGCAGTACTTC. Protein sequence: CASSAGTGPYEQYF.

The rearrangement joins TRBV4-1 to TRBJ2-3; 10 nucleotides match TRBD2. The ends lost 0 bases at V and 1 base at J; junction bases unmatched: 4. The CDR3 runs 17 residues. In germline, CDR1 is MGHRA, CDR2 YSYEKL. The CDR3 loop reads CASSQEASGGGTDTQYF. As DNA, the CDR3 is TGCGCCAGCAGCCAAGAGGCTAGCGGGGGAGGCACAGATACGCAGTATTTT.

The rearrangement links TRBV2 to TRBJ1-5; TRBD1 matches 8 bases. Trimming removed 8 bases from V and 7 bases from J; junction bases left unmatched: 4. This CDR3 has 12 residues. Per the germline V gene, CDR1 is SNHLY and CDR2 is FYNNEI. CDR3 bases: TGTGCCAGCCAGGGGGCCGGACAGCCCCAGCATTTT. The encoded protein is CASQGAGQPQHF. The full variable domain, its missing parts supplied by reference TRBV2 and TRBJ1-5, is EPEVTQTPSHQVTQMGQEVILRCVPISNHLYFYWYRQILGQKVEFLVSFYNNEISEKSEIFDDQFSVERPDGSNFTLKIRSTKLEDSAMYFCASQGAGQPQHFGDGTRLSIL.

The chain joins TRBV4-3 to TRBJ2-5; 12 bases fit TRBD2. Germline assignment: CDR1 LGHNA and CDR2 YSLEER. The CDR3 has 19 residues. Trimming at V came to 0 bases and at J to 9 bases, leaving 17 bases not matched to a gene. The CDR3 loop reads CASSQDRLAGGRPALAQYF. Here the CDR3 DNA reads TGCGCCAGCAGCCAAGATCGGCTAGCGGGGGGGCGACCGGCCTTGGCCCAGTACTTC.

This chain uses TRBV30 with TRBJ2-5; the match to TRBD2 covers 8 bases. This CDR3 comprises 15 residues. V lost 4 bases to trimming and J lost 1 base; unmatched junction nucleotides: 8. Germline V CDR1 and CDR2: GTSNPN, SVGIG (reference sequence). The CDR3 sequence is CAWTRIAGSQETQYF. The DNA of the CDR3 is TGTGCCTGGACCCGAATAGCGGGGTCCCAAGAGACCCAGTACTTC.

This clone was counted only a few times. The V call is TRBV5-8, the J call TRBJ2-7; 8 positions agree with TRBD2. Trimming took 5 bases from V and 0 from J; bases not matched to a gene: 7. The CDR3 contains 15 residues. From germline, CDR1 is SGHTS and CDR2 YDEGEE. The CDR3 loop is CASSIAGRSSYEQYF. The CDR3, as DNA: TGTGCCAGCAGTATAGCGGGGCGGAGCTCCTACGAGCAGTACTTC.